The following is a T cell receptor beta chain sequence with its context. Its antigen remains unidentified. TCR beta CDR3 regions were amplified from RNA transcripts. First-round RT-PCR targeting the TCR CDR3 was performed with the HTBI primer set. Each CDR3 protein is one row after TCRdb ran MiXCR on the multiplex PCR reads. The sample has 400,000 or so distinct CDR3 sequences, about 14% seen once. The germline V and J ends were trimmed by 1 base and 9 bases, with 10 bases remaining between them. The CDR3 consists of 14 residues. Germline values: CDR1 SGHAT, CDR2 FQNNGV. This sample is part of a study of T cells in Graves' hyperthyroidism and ophthalmopathy. Ophthalmopathy cases scored 3 or more on the Clinical Activity Score and 4 or more on NOSPECS grade, with duration below 3 months. Study-level findings and limits: Blood also carried most thyroid clonotypes expanded above 0.001.

Sequenced material: blood. The chain carries TRBV11-2 and TRBJ1-6; TRBD1 is a possible D gene (5 bases). This TCR was sampled from a man aged 45 to 65 with Graves' ophthalmopathy. CDR3 residues: CASSLAGKGSPLHF. The CDR3, as DNA: TGTGCCAGCAGCTTAGCAGGGAAGGGTTCACCCCTCCACTTT. Full variable domain (remainder filled in from reference TRBV11-2 and TRBJ1-6): EAGVAQSPRYKIIEKRQSVAFWCNPISGHATLYWYQQILGQGPKLLIQFQNNGVVDDSQLPKDRFSAERLKGVDSTLKIQPAKLEDSAVYLCASSLAGKGSPLHFGNGTRLTVT.